These 6 T cell receptor beta chains share one sample of origin, sequenced in a study of shared clonotypes between healthy human individuals. The method was immunoSEQ multiplex PCR; TCRdb's version includes in-frame clones alone and lacks a portion of them. The data contain about half a million clones, roughly 80% of them singletons. Material for sequencing was PBMCs. These receptors were collected from a woman between 35 and 50 years old in good health. Some clones in this sample may be carry-over from other donors' samples.

This clone showed up just once. This CDR3 reads CASSLGESNTQYF. CDR3 coding DNA: TGTGCCAGCAGTTTAGGCGAAAGTAATACGCAGTATTTT. The chain joins TRBV28 to TRBJ2-3; D is uncertain. The germline V and J ends were trimmed by 2 bases and 7 bases, with 10 bases remaining between them. The CDR3 runs to 13 residues. CDR1 and CDR2 (germline): MDHEN, SYDVKM.

The chain carries TRBV5-1 and TRBJ2-3; a weak D match, TRBD2 (5 bases). CDR3 length: 16 residues. V lost 0 bases to trimming and J lost 6 bases, with 17 bases between them. CDR1 is SGHRS and CDR2 is YFSETQ in the germline V gene. The CDR3 reads CASSLGGGGGVDTQYF. CDR3 nucleotides: TGCGCCAGCAGCTTGGGAGGCGGAGGTGGTGTGGATACGCAGTATTTT.

The chain recombines TRBV5-4 with TRBJ2-7; 8 nucleotides align to TRBD2. Germline V gene lookup returns CDR1 SGHNT and CDR2 YYREEE (reference sequence). The CDR3 is 17 amino acids. The V gene end was trimmed by 4 bases and the J gene end by 3 bases; junction bases not matched to a gene: 15. As DNA, the CDR3 is TGTGCCAGCAGCGGGACTAGGGGCTTCCTGCAAAACTACGAGCAGTACTTC. It specifies CASSGTRGFLQNYEQYF.

As concerns this clone: A far more abundant clone sits one base away, making this likely a read error. Other DNA sequences in this sample translate to the same CDR3. The V gene is TRBV30, the J gene TRBJ1-4, with D unresolved. This CDR3 has 14 residues. In germline, CDR1 is GTSNPN, CDR2 SVGIG (reference sequence). This chain's CDR3 is CAWTRRERNEKLFF. The CDR3 DNA sequence: TGTGCCTGGACTCGACGGGAGCGTAATGAGAAACTGTTTTTT. The entire variable domain, with the rest obtained from reference TRBV30 and TRBJ1-4, is as follows: SQTIHQWPATLVQPVGSPLSLECTVEGTSNPNLYWYRQAAGRGLQLLFYSVGIGQISSEVPQNLSASRPQDRQFILSSKKLLLSDSGFYLCAWTRRERNEKLFFGSGTQLSVL.

Regarding this clone: In this CDR3 the conserved last residue, phenylalanine or tryptophan, is missing, so a read error is likely. The DNA is left out, because the CDR3 cannot be placed on it with certainty; the CDR3 is given as TCRdb lists it. V and J are TRBV6-1 and TRBJ1-2; TRBD1 is the table's D call and was not checked against the DNA. Germline V gene lookup returns CDR1 MNHNS and CDR2 SASEGT. Inclusive of both ends, the CDR3 amounts to 12 amino acids. CDR3 loop: CSSSEAQGVFLL.

Regarding this clone: A read error likely explains this, since a far larger clone differs by one base. The sample contains more than one DNA sequence encoding this CDR3. The chain uses TRBV4-1 and TRBJ1-2, with TRBD1 as a possible D gene (6 bases). Germline CDR1 reads MGHRA; CDR2 reads YSYEKL. This CDR3 has 15 amino acids. Here the CDR3 DNA reads TGCGCCAGCAGCCAAACAGGGAAGTCTAGGTATGGCTATACCTTC. Protein product: CASSQTGKSRYGYTF.